Shown below are 2 T cell receptor beta chains from a single sample sequenced in a study of metastatic and nonmetastatic thyroid tumors. All patients were treatment-naive before thyroid surgery. TCRdb re-called the PCR reads via MiXCR. The sample has about 19,000 clones, approximately 25% seen once; the top ten hold less than 4%. The sample was blood. Every receptor here comes from a male donor with papillary thyroid cancer or a benign thyroid nodule (not recorded which). Some clones in this sample may be carry-over from other donors' samples.

The genes are TRBV24-1 and TRBJ2-1, with D possibly TRBD2 on 5 matching bases. Trimming left V 0 bases short and J 7 bases short, with 9 bases between. The CDR3 is made up of 14 amino acids. In germline, CDR1 is KGHDR, CDR2 SFDVKD. The CDR3 bases are TGTGCCACCAGTGATTTGGCCAGCGGAAATGAGCAGTTCTTC. This gives the protein CATSDLASGNEQFF.

This clone was seen at least ten times. The chain recombines TRBV4-1 with TRBJ2-3; 7 bases line up with TRBD2. Per the germline V gene, CDR1 is MGHRA and CDR2 is YSYEKL. The CDR3 is made up of 18 amino acids. The V and J ends lost 0 bases and 4 bases, in that order; junction bases with no gene match: 13. CDR3 DNA sequence: TGCGCCAGCAGCCAAGAAACACCTCCGCGGGAGATACCAGATACGCAGTATTTT. The encoded protein is CASSQETPPREIPDTQYF.